This TCR beta chain was profiled in a study of beta chain features in type 1 diabetes. Study overall: Researchers looked at 95 million to 140 million sorted cells across all samples.

Concerning this clone: Its matching antigen is unknown.

Since all of the isolated RNA was reverse transcribed, expressed TCRB transcripts were what got sequenced. This table comes from immunoSEQ multiplex PCR, and its TCRdb copy is limited to in-frame clones, with some not included. This sample carries 200,000 to 250,000 clones, 9.6% of them seen once, and the ten largest clones take approximately 0.035%. Sorted CD4+ subsets: naive, central memory, regulatory, stem cell-like memory (CD45RO/CCR7/CD25/CD127/CD95/CD27 panel). Study-wide findings and caveats: A pattern of fewer insertions and more deletions at VDJ junctions was seen in type 1 diabetes patients.

The V and J ends lost 2 bases and 8 bases respectively, with 15 bases between them. Germline V lookup: CDR1 MNHNY, CDR2 SVGAGI (reference sequence). CDR3 length equals 14 residues. The chain carries TRBV6-6 and TRBJ1-2; perhaps TRBD1 as D (6 bases). The specimen sequenced was naive CD4+ T cells from blood. This sequence originates from a woman aged 18-29 years in good health. CDR3 protein: CASSYGGLQVGYTF. Here the CDR3 DNA reads TGTGCCAGCAGTTACGGGGGCCTCCAGGTGGGCTACACCTTC.